This TCR beta chain was identified in a study of shared clonotypes between healthy human individuals. Study-level information: A donor's plate count was three for CD4 naive and three for CD4 memory; CD8 naive had two and CD8 memory one.

CD8 cells classed as naive were CD45RO-negative and positively selected for CCR7, excluding terminally differentiated effector memory CD45RA+ cells. With 7 bases removed from V and 0 bases from J, the gap between germline ends came to 10 bases. CDR3 size: 14 residues. From germline, CDR1 is MNHEY and CDR2 SMNVEV (reference sequence). On this clone: The antigen is not known.

Replicate sorted-subset PCRs were loaded with roughly 200 ng DNA, 25,000 to 30,000 T cell genomes. Method: immunoSEQ multiplex PCR; TCRdb's copy keeps in-frame clones and lacks some. The sample shows around 2.1 million clones, about 92% of them seen only once. Study conclusions and caveats: Across subsets, estimated richness was generally greater for naive than for memory populations.

The chain carries TRBV27 and TRBJ1-5; possible D gene TRBD1, 5 bases. The sequence came from a man between 18 and 35 years old in good health. Some clones in this sample may be carry-over from other donors' samples. Material for sequencing was naive CD8+ T cells from PBMCs. Here the CDR3 reads CASNPGGSNQPQHF. Written as DNA, the CDR3 is TGTGCCAGCAACCCCGGGGGTAGCAATCAGCCCCAGCATTTT.